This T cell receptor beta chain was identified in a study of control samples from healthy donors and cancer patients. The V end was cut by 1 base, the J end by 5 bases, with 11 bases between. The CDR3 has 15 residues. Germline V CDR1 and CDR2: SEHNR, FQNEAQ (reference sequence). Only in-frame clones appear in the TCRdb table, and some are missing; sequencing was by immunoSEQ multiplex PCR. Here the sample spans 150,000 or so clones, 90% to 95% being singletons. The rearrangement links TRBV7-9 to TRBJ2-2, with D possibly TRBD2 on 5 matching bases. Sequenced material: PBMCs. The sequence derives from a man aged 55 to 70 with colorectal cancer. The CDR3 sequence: CASSLGGPGTGELFF. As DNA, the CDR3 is TGTGCCAGCAGCTTAGGAGGGCCCGGGACCGGGGAGCTGTTTTTT.